These 8 T cell receptor beta chains were all obtained from the same sample, sequenced in a study of T cells after yellow fever vaccination. In TCRdb, the 5' RACE reads were re-called with MiXCR into one record per CDR3 protein. The sample records over 300,000 distinct CDR3 sequences, roughly 3.5% being singletons. The sequencing here drew on PBMCs, taken on the day of the yellow fever booster vaccination. These receptors all come from a man between 18 and 35 years old who received the YFV17D yellow fever vaccine.

This clonotype has just a few counts. CDR3 DNA sequence: TGCGCCAGCAGCTCGCCCGCCGGGACAGAGATATACGAGCAGTACTTC. Translated: CASSSPAGTEIYEQYF. The chain couples TRBV5-1 to TRBJ2-7; the match to TRBD1 covers 7 bases. The CDR3 is 16 amino acids. The germline gives CDR1 SGHRS, CDR2 YFSETQ. The trim removed 3 bases at V and 4 bases at J, leaving 13 bases unmatched.

This clonotype was counted only a few times. One base away lies a much larger clone, so this may be a sequencing read error. The chain employs TRBV18 and TRBJ2-2, with TRBD2 identical over 13 bases. Germline CDR1 reads KGHSH; CDR2 reads LQKENI. V lost 1 base and J lost 4; bases outside the gene matches: 6. The CDR3 is made up of 18 amino acids. The CDR3 loop reads CASSPLSGLAGVTGELFF. As DNA, the CDR3 is TGTGCCAGCTCACCACTCAGCGGACTAGCGGGGGTCACCGGGGAGCTGTTTTTT.

This clonotype was observed at least ten times. The V and J genes are TRBV27 and TRBJ2-3; D is uncertain. The CDR3 runs 17 residues. V shed 4 bases and J shed 0 bases, with 17 bases lying between them. Germline lookup yields CDR1 MNHEY and CDR2 SMNVEV (reference sequence). For the CDR3, the DNA is TGTGCCAGCAGTTCCCGATCTTCTGGGCCTAGCACAGATACGCAGTATTTT. The encoded protein is CASSSRSSGPSTDTQYF.

Many counts were recorded for this clonotype. The genes are TRBV7-3 and TRBJ2-1; tentatively, D is TRBD2 (5 bases). Trimming cost V 5 bases and J 5 bases, with 13 bases left between them. Germline-derived CDR1 and CDR2 are SGHTA and FQGTGA. CDR3 length: 14 residues. This CDR3 reads CASSRISGDNEQFF. Here the CDR3 DNA reads TGTGCCAGCAGCCGGATCTCCGGGGACAATGAGCAGTTCTTC.

The rearrangement links TRBV12-3 or TRBV12-4 to TRBJ1-6, with 11 bases lining up with TRBD1. Trimming at V came to 6 bases and at J to 7 bases, leaving 8 bases not matched to a gene. This CDR3 region has 16 residues. Written as DNA, the CDR3 is TGTGCCAGCAGCCGGACAGGGGGCGGCAGGAATTCACCCCTCCACTTT. It is translated as CASSRTGGGRNSPLHF.

This clonotype was observed many times. The V and J genes are TRBV18 and TRBJ2-7; TRBD2 is a possible D gene (5 bases). The CDR3 totals 13 residues. CDR1 is KGHSH, CDR2 LQKENI, per germline. V was cut by 2 bases and J by 4 bases, with 9 bases left in between. This CDR3 is CASSPEEGYEQYV. CDR3 nucleotide sequence: TGTGCCAGCTCACCAGAAGAGGGTTACGAGCAGTACGTC.

A few counts support this clonotype. The rearrangement links TRBV10-3 to TRBJ2-3; D might be TRBD1 or TRBD2, each matching 5 bases. Per germline, CDR1 ENHRY and CDR2 SYGVKD. The CDR3 has 16 amino acids. The V and J ends lost 0 bases and 4 bases respectively, with 14 bases between them. The CDR3: CAISESGPQRADTQYF. Here the CDR3 DNA reads TGTGCCATCAGTGAGTCGGGACCCCAGCGAGCAGATACGCAGTATTTT.

This clonotype was counted at least ten times. The V call is TRBV7-9, the J call TRBJ2-5; the D is unclear. The V gene lost 5 bases and the J gene lost 5 bases, with 12 bases spanning the gap. CDR3 length: 13 amino acids. CDR1 and CDR2 from the germline V gene are SEHNR and FQNEAQ (reference sequence). The CDR3 here is CASSPTSWETQYF. The DNA of the CDR3 is TGTGCCAGCAGCCCTACATCCTGGGAGACCCAGTACTTC.